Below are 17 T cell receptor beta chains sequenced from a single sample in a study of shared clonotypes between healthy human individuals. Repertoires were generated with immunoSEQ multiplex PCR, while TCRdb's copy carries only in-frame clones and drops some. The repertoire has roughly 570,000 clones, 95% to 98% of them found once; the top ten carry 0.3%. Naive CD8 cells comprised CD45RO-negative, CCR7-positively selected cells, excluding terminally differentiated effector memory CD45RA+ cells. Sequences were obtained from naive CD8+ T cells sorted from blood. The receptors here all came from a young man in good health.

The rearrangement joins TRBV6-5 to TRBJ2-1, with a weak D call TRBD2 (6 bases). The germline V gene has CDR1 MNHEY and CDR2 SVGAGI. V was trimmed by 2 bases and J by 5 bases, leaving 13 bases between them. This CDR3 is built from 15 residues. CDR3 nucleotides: TGTGCCAGCAGTTACCTCGGCGGGATAAACAATGAGCAGTTCTTC. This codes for CASSYLGGINNEQFF.

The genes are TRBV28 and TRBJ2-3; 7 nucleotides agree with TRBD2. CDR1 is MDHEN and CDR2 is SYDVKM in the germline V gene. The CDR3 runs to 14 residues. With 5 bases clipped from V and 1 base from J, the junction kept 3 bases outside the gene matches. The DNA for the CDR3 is TGTGCCAGCAGTATAGGACTAGGCACAGATACGCAGTATTTT. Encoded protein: CASSIGLGTDTQYF.

This chain's CDR3 is CASSLQRKHGYTF. The CDR3 DNA reads TGTGCCAGCAGTTTGCAACGGAAGCATGGCTACACCTTC. The chain has TRBV7-9 and TRBJ1-2; D not resolved. This CDR3 is 13 amino acids long. V lost 6 bases, J lost 6 bases, and 14 bases lay in between. Germline values: CDR1 SEHNR, CDR2 FQNEAQ (reference sequence).

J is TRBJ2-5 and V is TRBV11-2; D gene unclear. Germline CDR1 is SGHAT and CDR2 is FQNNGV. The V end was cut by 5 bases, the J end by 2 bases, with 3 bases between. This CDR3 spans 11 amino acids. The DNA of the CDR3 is TGTGCCAGCAGCCAGCAAGAGACCCAGTACTTC. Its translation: CASSQQETQYF.

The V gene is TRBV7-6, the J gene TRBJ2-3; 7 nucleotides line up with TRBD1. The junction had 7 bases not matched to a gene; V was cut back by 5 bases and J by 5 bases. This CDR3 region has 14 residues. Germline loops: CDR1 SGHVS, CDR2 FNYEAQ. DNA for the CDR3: TGTGCCAGCAGCCTCCAAGGGGGCCGAGATACGCAGTATTTT. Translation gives CASSLQGGRDTQYF. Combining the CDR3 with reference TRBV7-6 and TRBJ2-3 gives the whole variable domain GAGVSQSPRYKVTKRGQDVALRCDPISGHVSLYWYRQALGQGPEFLTYFNYEAQQDKSGLPNDRFSAERPEGSISTLTIQRTEQRDSAMYRCASSLQGGRDTQYFGPGTRLTVL.

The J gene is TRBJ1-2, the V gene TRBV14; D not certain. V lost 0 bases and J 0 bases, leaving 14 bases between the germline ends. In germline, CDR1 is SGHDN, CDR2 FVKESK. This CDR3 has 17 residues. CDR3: CASSQDRASASNYGYTF. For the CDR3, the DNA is TGTGCCAGCAGCCAAGATCGGGCCAGCGCCTCTAACTATGGCTACACCTTC.

The CDR3 protein is CASSLPPWVRGPIEETQYF. Here the CDR3 DNA reads TGTGCCAGCAGCTTACCCCCGTGGGTTAGGGGCCCGATAGAAGAGACCCAGTACTTC. J is TRBJ2-5 and V is TRBV7-2; TRBD1 is a possible D gene (5 bases). Germline CDR1 and CDR2: SGHTA and FQGNSA. The CDR3 extends over 19 amino acids. The germline V and J ends were trimmed by 2 bases and 3 bases, with 25 bases remaining between them. The entire variable domain, with the rest obtained from reference TRBV7-2 and TRBJ2-5, is as follows: GAGVSQSPSNKVTEKGKDVELRCDPISGHTALYWYRQSLGQGLEFLIYFQGNSAPDKSGLPSDRFSAERTGGSVSTLTIQRTQQEDSAVYLCASSLPPWVRGPIEETQYFGPGTRLLVL.

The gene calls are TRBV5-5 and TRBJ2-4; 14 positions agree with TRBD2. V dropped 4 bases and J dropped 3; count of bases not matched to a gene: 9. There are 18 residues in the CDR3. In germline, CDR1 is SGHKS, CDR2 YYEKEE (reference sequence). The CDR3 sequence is CASSTPGLAGVGKNIQYF. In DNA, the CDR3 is TGTGCCAGCAGCACACCGGGACTAGCGGGGGTTGGCAAAAACATTCAGTACTTC.

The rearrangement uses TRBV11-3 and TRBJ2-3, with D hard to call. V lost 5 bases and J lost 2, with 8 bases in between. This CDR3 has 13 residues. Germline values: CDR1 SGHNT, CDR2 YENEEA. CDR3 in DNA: TGTGCCAGCAGCCCGCGGAACACAGATACGCAGTATTTT. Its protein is CASSPRNTDTQYF.

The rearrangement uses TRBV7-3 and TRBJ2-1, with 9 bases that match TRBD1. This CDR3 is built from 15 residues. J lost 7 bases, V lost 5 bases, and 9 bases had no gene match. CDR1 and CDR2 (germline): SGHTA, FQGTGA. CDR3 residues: CASSPGPGQGNEQFF. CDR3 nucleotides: TGTGCCAGCAGCCCGGGACCGGGACAGGGAAATGAGCAGTTCTTC.

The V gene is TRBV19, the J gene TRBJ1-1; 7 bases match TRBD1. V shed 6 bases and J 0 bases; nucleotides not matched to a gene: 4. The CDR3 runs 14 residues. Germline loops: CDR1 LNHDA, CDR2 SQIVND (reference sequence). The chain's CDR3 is CASRPGQMNTEAFF. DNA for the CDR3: TGTGCCAGTAGACCGGGACAGATGAACACTGAAGCTTTCTTT.

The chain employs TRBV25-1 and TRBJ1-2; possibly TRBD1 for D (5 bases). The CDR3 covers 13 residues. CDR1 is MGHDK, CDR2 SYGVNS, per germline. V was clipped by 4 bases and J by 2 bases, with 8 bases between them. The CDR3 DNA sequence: TGTGCCAGCAGTGCCGAGGGGAACTATGGCTACACCTTC. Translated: CASSAEGNYGYTF.

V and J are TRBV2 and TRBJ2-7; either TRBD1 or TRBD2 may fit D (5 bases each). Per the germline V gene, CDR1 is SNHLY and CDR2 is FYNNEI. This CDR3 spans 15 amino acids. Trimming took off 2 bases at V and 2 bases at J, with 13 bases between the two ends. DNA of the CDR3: TGTGCCAGCAGTGAATGGGACCCCTCAGCCTACGAGCAGTACTTC. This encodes CASSEWDPSAYEQYF. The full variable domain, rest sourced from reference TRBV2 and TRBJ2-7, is EPEVTQTPSHQVTQMGQEVILRCVPISNHLYFYWYRQILGQKVEFLVSFYNNEISEKSEIFDDQFSVERPDGSNFTLKIRSTKLEDSAMYFCASSEWDPSAYEQYFGPGTRLTVT.

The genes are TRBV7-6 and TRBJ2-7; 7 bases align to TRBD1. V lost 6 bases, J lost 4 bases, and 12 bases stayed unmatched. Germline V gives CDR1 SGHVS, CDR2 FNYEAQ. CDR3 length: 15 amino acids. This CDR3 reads CASSKSTGVFYEQYF. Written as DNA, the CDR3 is TGTGCCAGCAGTAAGAGCACAGGGGTATTTTACGAGCAGTACTTC. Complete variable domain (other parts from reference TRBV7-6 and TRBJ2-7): GAGVSQSPRYKVTKRGQDVALRCDPISGHVSLYWYRQALGQGPEFLTYFNYEAQQDKSGLPNDRFSAERPEGSISTLTIQRTEQRDSAMYRCASSKSTGVFYEQYFGPGTRLTVT.

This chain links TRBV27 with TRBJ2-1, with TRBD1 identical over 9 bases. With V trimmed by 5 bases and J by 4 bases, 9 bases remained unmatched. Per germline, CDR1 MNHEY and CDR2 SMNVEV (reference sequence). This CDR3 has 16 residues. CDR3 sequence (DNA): TGTGCCAGCAGTCAACCTTGGGACAGGGTATACAATGAGCAGTTCTTC. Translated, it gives CASSQPWDRVYNEQFF.

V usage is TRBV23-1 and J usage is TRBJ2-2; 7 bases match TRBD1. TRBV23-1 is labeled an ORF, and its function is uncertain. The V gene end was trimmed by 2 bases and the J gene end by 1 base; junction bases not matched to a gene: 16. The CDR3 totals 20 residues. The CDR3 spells CASSQKAGTEIGWNTGELFF. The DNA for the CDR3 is TGCGCCAGCAGTCAAAAAGCCGGGACAGAAATTGGATGGAACACCGGGGAGCTGTTTTTT.

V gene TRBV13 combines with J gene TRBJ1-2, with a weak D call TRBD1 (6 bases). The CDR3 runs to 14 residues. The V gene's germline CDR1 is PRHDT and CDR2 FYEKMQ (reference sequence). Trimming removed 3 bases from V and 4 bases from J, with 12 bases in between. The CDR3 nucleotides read TGTGCCAGCAGCTTTCAGGGGCAGGGCTATGGCTACACCTTC. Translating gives CASSFQGQGYGYTF.